This TCR beta chain was recorded in a study of T cell responses to AZD1222 COVID-19 vaccine. Whole-study findings and limits: Among the donors, most were white British and more were female, and clonal diversity was possibly underestimated. Just a handful of people given AZD1222 tested seropositive at baseline. Targets within unmutated variant regions were reportedly found for nearly half of spike-specific TCRs. After the peak T cell response, and only then, were repertoires sampled.

The assay was immunoSEQ multiplex PCR, and TCRdb's table has in-frame clones only and misses some. The data hold some 150,000 clones, with roughly 93% observed a single time. As for this clone: What it binds is unknown.

The CDR3 contains 16 residues. The ends were cut back, 5 bases at V and 1 base at J, with 15 bases in the middle. Looked up from germline, CDR1 is LNHDA and CDR2 is SQIVND (reference sequence). The clonotype originates from an adult in good health. Source: peripheral blood, taken on day 0 of AZD1222 vaccination. The genes are TRBV19 and TRBJ1-5; a weak D match, TRBD1 (6 bases). CDR3 sequence reads: CASSFPEGVSNQPQHF. The CDR3 nucleotides read TGTGCCAGTAGTTTTCCAGAGGGGGTCAGCAATCAGCCCCAGCATTTT.